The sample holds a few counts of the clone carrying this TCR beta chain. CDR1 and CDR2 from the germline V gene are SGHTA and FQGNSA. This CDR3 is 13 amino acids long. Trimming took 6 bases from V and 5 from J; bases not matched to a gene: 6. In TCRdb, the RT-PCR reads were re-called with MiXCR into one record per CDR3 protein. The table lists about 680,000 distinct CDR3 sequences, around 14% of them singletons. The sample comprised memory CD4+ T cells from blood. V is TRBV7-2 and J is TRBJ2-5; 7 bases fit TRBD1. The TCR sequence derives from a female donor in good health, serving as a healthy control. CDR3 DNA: TGTGCCAGCAGTTATACAGGGGTTGAGACCCAGTACTTC. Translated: CASSYTGVETQYF. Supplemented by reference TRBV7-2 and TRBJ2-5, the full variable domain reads GAGVSQSPSNKVTEKGKDVELRCDPISGHTALYWYRQSLGQGLEFLIYFQGNSAPDKSGLPSDRFSAERTGGSVSTLTIQRTQQEDSAVYLCASSYTGVETQYFGPGTRLLVL.